This TCR beta chain was sequenced for a study of cytomegalovirus exposure and HLA in healthy donors. Study-wide findings and caveats: The study listed under 200 cytomegalovirus-associated TCR beta chains. Several of the most significant clusters appeared linked to common viral pathogens, based on a later analysis. A few CMV-associated chains proved CMV antigen-specific in vitro.

CDR1 is SGHTA and CDR2 is FQGNSA in the germline V gene. Trimming took off 3 bases at V and 3 bases at J, with 8 bases between the two ends. The CDR3 totals 13 residues. As concerns this clone: The antigen is not known.

Amplification used 60 Vbeta primers and 13 Jbeta primers. Produced via immunoSEQ multiplex PCR; TCRdb's table is partial and in-frame only. The sample holds about 160,000 clones. Material for sequencing was PBMCs. The sequence came from a woman aged 60-70 years in good health and CMV-seronegative. The rearrangement uses TRBV7-2 and TRBJ1-1; TRBD1 might be the D (5 bases). The CDR3 DNA reads TGTGCCAGCAGCTTTATCAGGGACACTGAAGCTTTCTTT. As protein: CASSFIRDTEAFF.